Below, 3 T cell receptor beta chains from the same sample are listed, as sequenced in a study of cytotoxic CD8 clonotypes in ibrutinib-treated CLL. Clones were sequenced by immunoSEQ multiplex PCR, and TCRdb holds only the in-frame ones, with some missing. The profile covers about 140,000 clones, with 80% appearing a single time and less than 9% taken by the ten largest. The specimen comprised PBMCs, sampled after 36 months of ibrutinib treatment. The receptors originated from a human donor with chronic lymphocytic leukemia.

J is TRBJ2-3 and V is TRBV30; possibly TRBD1 for D (5 bases). This CDR3 contains 13 residues. Trimming took off 3 bases at V and 5 bases at J, with 12 bases between the two ends. Germline V CDR1 and CDR2: GTSNPN, SVGIG (reference sequence). The CDR3 spells CAWRVGAVDTQYF. Written as DNA, the CDR3 is TGTGCCTGGAGGGTAGGGGCGGTAGATACGCAGTATTTT.

The CDR3 reads CASSKRGELFF. The CDR3 nucleotides are TGCGCCAGCAGCAAAAGGGGGGAGCTGTTTTTT. The chain joins TRBV4-3 to TRBJ2-2; unclear D gene. Germline loops: CDR1 LGHNA, CDR2 YSLEER. V was clipped by 5 bases and J by 8 bases, with 6 bases between them. The CDR3 covers 11 residues.

The CDR3 is CAWSRDSSGNTIYF. The CDR3 DNA follows: TGTGCCTGGTCCCGGGACAGCTCTGGAAACACCATATATTTT. The chain joins TRBV30 to TRBJ1-3; 7 bases line up with TRBD1. There are 14 residues in the CDR3. The ends lost 5 bases at V and 0 bases at J; junction bases unmatched: 4. CDR1 and CDR2 from the germline V gene are GTSNPN and SVGIG (reference sequence).